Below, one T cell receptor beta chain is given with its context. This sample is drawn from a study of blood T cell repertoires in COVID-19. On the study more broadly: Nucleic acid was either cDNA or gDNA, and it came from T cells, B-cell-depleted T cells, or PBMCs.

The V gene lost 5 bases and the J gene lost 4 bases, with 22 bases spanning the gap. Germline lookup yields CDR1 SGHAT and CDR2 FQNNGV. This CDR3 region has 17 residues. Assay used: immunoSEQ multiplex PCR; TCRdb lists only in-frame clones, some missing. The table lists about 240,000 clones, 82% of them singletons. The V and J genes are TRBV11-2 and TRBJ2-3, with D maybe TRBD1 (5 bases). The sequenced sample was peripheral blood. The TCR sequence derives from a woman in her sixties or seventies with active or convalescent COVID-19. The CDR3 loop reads CASSTKPLGARADTQYF. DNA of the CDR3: TGTGCCAGCAGCACGAAACCTCTAGGGGCTCGGGCAGATACGCAGTATTTT.